This T cell receptor beta chain was found in a study of blood T cell repertoires in COVID-19. Study details: COVID-19 samples collected from the United States, Italy and Spain covered acute and convalescent phases. Sources were T cells, B-cell-depleted T cells, or PBMCs; the material itself was cDNA or gDNA.

The CDR3 totals 19 residues. V trimming: 5 bases; J trimming: 0 bases; junction bases outside the gene matches: 13. The germline CDR1 and CDR2 sequences are SGHAT and FQNNGV. Profiling relied on immunoSEQ multiplex PCR, and the TCRdb table lists in-frame clones only, not all of them. The data contain 30,000 to 35,000 clones, roughly four fifths of them singletons. V gene TRBV11-2 combines with J gene TRBJ2-2, with 9 bases that match TRBD2. The TCR was taken from an elderly man with active or convalescent COVID-19. Sequenced input: peripheral blood. CDR3 coding DNA: TGTGCCAGCAGCCCAAGGCCCAGCGGGAGGAATACGAACACCGGGGAGCTGTTTTTT. Its translation is CASSPRPSGRNTNTGELFF.